Listed below are T cell receptor beta chains from one sample, sequenced in a study of blood T cells in healthy people across ages. MiXCR, run by TCRdb on the 5' RACE reads, gives a single entry per CDR3 protein. The sample has about 800,000 distinct CDR3 sequences; around a quarter are singletons. This same sample was also taken into another study, of T cells of mothers and their children.

What was sequenced was blood. These receptors originate from a boy between 5 and 17 years old in good health. Each CDR3 is given with its conserved first and last residue. Fields, in order: J gene, V gene, D gene, clone size, CDR3 protein, CDR3 DNA. The D gene is left open where the match is weak. The size entry is marked missing in some rows and otherwise reads once, few, many or a size class.

TRBJ2-1 | TRBV3-1 | NA | few | CASSQVRGLNEQFF | TGTGCCAGCAGCCAAGTCCGGGGGTTGAATGAGCAGTTCTTC
TRBJ1-1 | TRBV9 | NA | NA | CASSVDAGGNTEAFF | TGTGCCAGCAGCGTAGACGCTGGGGGGAACACTGAAGCTTTCTTT
TRBJ2-3 | TRBV10-3 | TRBD1 | NA | CAISESGTGGGADTQYF | TGTGCCATCAGTGAGTCGGGGACAGGGGGCGGCGCAGATACGCAGTATTTT
TRBJ1-4 | TRBV6-5 | TRBD1 | NA | CASSYMTGVEEKLFF | TGTGCCAGCAGTTACATGACAGGGGTTGAAGAAAAACTGTTTTTT
TRBJ1-1 | TRBV7-3 | TRBD1 | NA | CASSPDDRVGEAFF | TGTGCCAGCAGCCCAGATGACAGGGTCGGTGAAGCTTTCTTT
TRBJ1-1 | TRBV20-1 | NA | NA | CSARDPGTPLKEAFF | TGCAGTGCTAGAGATCCCGGGACGCCGCTTAAAGAAGCTTTCTTT
TRBJ2-1 | TRBV28 | TRBD1 | few | CASSSFGGDRGAHEQFF | TGTGCCAGCAGTTCGTTTGGGGGGGACAGGGGAGCCCATGAGCAGTTCTTC
TRBJ2-3 | TRBV15 | TRBD2 | NA | CATSLSGSGASTDTQYF | TGTGCCACCAGCCTAAGCGGGAGCGGTGCTAGCACAGATACGCAGTATTTT
TRBJ2-3 | TRBV12-3/TRBV12-4 | TRBD2 | few | CASIPGLANDTQYF | TGTGCCAGCATCCCGGGACTAGCGAACGATACGCAGTATTTT
TRBJ2-7 | TRBV7-2 | TRBD2 | many | CASSSEGTSGRNEQYF | TGTGCCAGCAGCTCTGAGGGGACTAGCGGGAGGAACGAGCAGTACTTC
TRBJ2-1 | TRBV7-9 | NA | NA | CASSSTSPGRAGKDEQFF | TGTGCCAGCAGCTCCACAAGCCCGGGGCGGGCAGGCAAAGATGAGCAGTTCTTC
TRBJ2-4 | TRBV14 | NA | few | CASSQALGQGNIQYF | TGTGCCAGCAGCCAAGCGCTGGGGCAGGGAAACATTCAGTACTTC
TRBJ2-1 | TRBV20-1 | TRBD1 | NA | CSARPGQGANEQFF | TGCAGTGCTAGGCCGGGACAGGGCGCCAATGAGCAGTTCTTC
TRBJ1-3 | TRBV7-8 | TRBD1 | NA | CASSHQQGSSGNTIYF | TGTGCCAGCAGCCACCAACAGGGGTCCTCTGGAAACACCATATATTTT
TRBJ2-7 | TRBV20-1 | TRBD1 | many | CSAEDRVGAYEQYF | TGCAGTGCTGAGGACAGGGTAGGCGCCTACGAGCAGTACTTC
TRBJ1-6 | TRBV6-5 | NA | NA | CASSYSTEPQDNSPLHF | TGTGCCAGCAGTTACTCCACAGAGCCCCAGGATAATTCACCCCTCCACTTT
TRBJ2-5 | TRBV9 | NA | few | CASSVAPLRPETQYF | TGTGCCAGCAGCGTAGCCCCCCTCCGGCCGGAGACCCAGTACTTC
TRBJ2-3 | TRBV7-2 | TRBD2 | NA | CASSLRTSGSSDTQYF | TGTGCCAGCAGCCTGCGGACTAGCGGGAGCTCAGATACGCAGTATTTT